This T cell receptor beta chain was retrieved from a study of T cells in Graves' hyperthyroidism and ophthalmopathy. General study results and limits: Among thyroid clonotypes expanded above 0.001, most also appeared in blood.

The source material, RNA transcripts, was used to amplify TCR beta CDR3 regions. During a first-round RT-PCR of the TCR CDR3, the HTBI primer set was used. TCRdb reprocessed the multiplex PCR reads with MiXCR, giving one entry per CDR3 protein. This table holds around 350,000 distinct CDR3 sequences, about 14% found once. The cohort's ophthalmopathy patients, a group with duration under 3 months, had a Clinical Activity Score of at least 3 and a NOSPECS grade of at least 4. Based on clinical symptoms, serum thyroxine and TRAb, thyroid ultrasound and orbital computed tomography, diagnoses were reached. Cells are PBMCs isolated from over 7.5 ml of fresh blood. The CDR3 consists of 14 residues. CDR1 is MNHNS and CDR2 is SASEGT in the germline V gene. The germline V and J ends were trimmed by 5 bases and 5 bases, with 16 bases remaining between them. A note on this clonotype: Its antigen remains unknown.

V is TRBV6-1 and J is TRBJ2-7, with D possibly TRBD1 on 6 matching bases. The origin of this receptor is a woman aged 25 to 39 with Graves' ophthalmopathy. Sequencing input: blood. The CDR3 loop reads CASSQDLYRDEQYF. The CDR3, as DNA: TGTGCCAGCAGTCAAGATCTCTACAGGGACGAGCAGTACTTC.